This T cell receptor beta chain was documented in a study of T-cell memory formation after mild COVID-19. TCRdb called the 5' RACE reads again in MiXCR, with one record for every CDR3 protein. The table shows 550,000 to 600,000 distinct CDR3 sequences, with 20% to 25% occurring only once. The CDR3 runs to 15 residues. CDR1 is KGHSH, CDR2 LQKENI, per germline. The ends were cut back, 2 bases at V and 1 base at J, with 10 bases in the middle. The sequenced material came from PBMCs or a T cell subset sorted from them (not recorded which). The gene calls are TRBV18 and TRBJ2-3; TRBD2 might be the D (6 bases). The origin of this receptor is an adult woman who had mild COVID-19 (a few samples of this study predate the infection). Cell type and time point are not known. The CDR3 protein is CASSPNGGGTDTQYF. In DNA, the CDR3 is TGTGCCAGCTCACCAAACGGCGGGGGCACAGATACGCAGTATTTT.